The entry below describes one T cell receptor beta chain. The target of this receptor is not known. Per-nucleotide qualities are absent, and no much larger clonotype sits a single base away. The germline V gene gives CDR1 as SNHLY and CDR2 as FYNNEI. Trimming accounts for 8 bases at V and 10 bases at J, while the number of junction bases matched to no gene is 13. The CDR3 goes from the cysteine to the phenylalanine over 14 residues. The kept DNA is CDR3 alone, 42 bases in frame from the first base. These data originate in a study of shared clonotypes between healthy human individuals (dated by TCRdb to 2020 to 2021). A note on the overall study: The cohort comprised a couple of women and a few men aged 18 to 49 years. For each donor, CD4 naive and CD4 memory were each run on three plates, CD8 naive on two plates, and CD8 memory on one plate. To estimate repertoire size and how much clonotypes are shared between individuals, the study performed deep sequencing of blood TCR repertoires from roughly five healthy adults. Libraries were prepared and TCR repertoires were sequenced by different laboratories using diverse techniques, in order to increase sequencing depth and limit assay-specific biases. Between about 0.85 and 9.5 billion PBMCs per donor were obtained by leukapheresis. What the authors observed across the whole study: Clonotypes shared by all four sorted-subset donors showed higher generation probabilities than non-shared clonotypes. Because the study included a small number of donors, the genetic and exposure-history diversity represented was limited. Across a handful of donors, approximately 5% of naive CD4, over 3% of naive CD8, roughly 2.3% of memory CD4, and 0.3% to 0.45% of memory CD8 clonotypes were shared. Pairwise subsampling led to the expectation that sequencing depth would affect the degree of clonotype sharing among donors. Estimated clonotype richness was generally larger for naive than for memory subsets. Incomplete sequencing was indicated by rarefaction of sorted-subset datasets, despite the large sequencing depth. Sampling was limited to blood, and TCR repertoires in tissue likely differ from TCR repertoires in blood.

TCR CDR3 regions were amplified from genomic DNA by multiplex PCR using the deep immunoSEQ assay. Extracted genomic DNA from each cell subset was distributed evenly across all wells of several immunoSEQ 96-well plates, and each plate was treated as a replicate. Each replicate PCR for sorted subsets received around 200 ng genomic DNA, equal to roughly 33,000 T cell genomes. Purified libraries were quantified with a Qubit 3.0 fluorometer, sized on a Bioanalyzer 2100, and re-quantified with the KAPA Library Quantification kit. Every immunoSEQ 96-well plate was sequenced on a separate single-read 150-cycle Illumina NextSeq 550 flow cell. The source study handled its data this way. The immunoSEQ output contained only junctional sequences without quality scores, so filtering could not match that applied to full-length reads. Sequences were annotated with PyIR, a Python wrapper for IgBLAST v1.9, using IMGT germline references to assign V/J genes and CDR3. Any read was removed if the V/J assignment was weak (E-value above 1e-6), the CDR3 was missing, or the read contained stop codons, out-of-frame junctions, or ambiguous translated residues. V3J clonotypes were defined as sequences sharing the same inferred V gene, J gene, and CDR3 amino acid sequence. The percentage overlap between two repertoires was calculated by dividing the number of shared unique clonotypes by the size of the smaller repertoire. Repertoire richness was assessed with RTK rarefaction, the Chao1 estimator, and Recon v2.1 estimates of unobserved clonotypes. OLGA was used to compute generation probabilities for all TCRbeta clonotypes that the gDNA method yielded from a few donors. TCRdb stores this immuneACCESS table with in-frame sequences only. Part of the clones is absent; in the studies checked, under half of the shortfall reflects unresolved V genes, and no reason is known for the rest. V and J calls and clone size are copied from that table; D and trimming were computed from the DNA. The sample table contains 500,000 or so clones; only one count was recorded for 90% to 96% of them. The ten largest clonotypes hold 0.064% of the sample.

The donors were healthy, HIV-negative adults who had no recently reported acute infections or vaccinations. Every donor was a Caucasian adult living in Nashville, Tennessee, USA. CD4+ T cells were enriched through magnetic negative selection, after which naive cells were positively selected on CD45RA and the remaining negative fraction served as the memory subset. After blood collection by leukapheresis, PBMCs were isolated using Ficoll-Histopaque density gradient centrifugation and then cryopreserved in the vapor phase of liquid nitrogen. Purity and quantity of every magnetically sorted T cell population were checked by analytical flow cytometry. Genomic DNA was isolated from every sorted fraction and measured by UV absorbance on a Nanodrop 2000c.

The sequence joins TRBV2 to TRBJ1-5; 8 bases in the middle match TRBD1. The receptor was isolated from a woman in her twenties or thirties in good health. Sequences were obtained from naive CD4+ T cells sorted from blood. Reading the label with the study, this specimen's cell subset or site is: CD45RA+ positively selected. The DNA sequence is TGTGCCAGCTCACCAGAGACAGGGGACCATCCCCAGCATTTT. Its translation is CASSPETGDHPQHF.